The 14 T cell receptor beta chains below all came from one sample that was sequenced in a study of blood T cell repertoires in COVID-19 (dated by TCRdb to the early 2020s). The receptor library was made with the immunoSEQ multiplex PCR assay. Entries here come from immuneACCESS through TCRdb and include only in-frame sequences with V and J called. Some clones fail to appear in such tables; in the studies checked, an unresolved V gene covers under half of the shortfall, and the cause of the remainder is unknown. Counted in this sample were about 230,000 clones; approximately 84% of them appeared once. Under 14% of the sample goes to the ten largest clones. The sequencing input was peripheral blood. These receptors all come from a man in his fifties or sixties with COVID-19, enrolled during active disease.

The chain carries TRBV28 and TRBJ2-3; D is unclear. The CDR3 has 11 amino acids. Germline V gene sequence: CDR1 MDHEN, CDR2 SYDVKM. V was clipped by 6 bases and J by 3 bases, with 4 bases between them. For the CDR3, the DNA is TGTGCCAGCAGGCTAACAGATACGCAGTATTTT. Translation gives CASRLTDTQYF.

V is TRBV30 and J is TRBJ1-3; D gene unclear. The CDR3 has 12 amino acids. The V end lost 8 bases, the J end lost 2 bases, and 10 bases lay between the germline ends. Germline CDR1 and CDR2: GTSNPN and SVGIG (reference sequence). In nucleotides, the CDR3 is TGTGCCCACGTCCCGGCTGGAAACACCATATATTTT. This encodes CAHVPAGNTIYF.

The rearrangement joins TRBV29-1 to TRBJ2-1; 14 nucleotides align to TRBD2. The CDR3 runs 15 residues. The ends lost 6 bases at V and 9 bases at J; junction bases unmatched: 10. Germline CDR1 is SQVTM and CDR2 is ANQGSEA. This CDR3 is CSVVGLAGAGSEQFF. The CDR3 DNA sequence: TGCAGCGTCGTGGGACTAGCGGGAGCAGGGAGTGAGCAGTTCTTC.

This chain's CDR3 is CSVPLAGVSDTQYF. The CDR3 DNA sequence: TGCAGCGTTCCACTAGCGGGAGTATCCGATACGCAGTATTTT. V and J are TRBV29-1 and TRBJ2-3, with TRBD2 matching 11 bases. From germline, CDR1 is SQVTM and CDR2 ANQGSEA. The ends lost 5 bases at V and 6 bases at J; junction bases unmatched: 7. CDR3 length equals 14 residues.

This chain links TRBV28 with TRBJ1-1; D perhaps matches TRBD1 (6 bases). Germline lookup yields CDR1 MDHEN and CDR2 SYDVKM. V was clipped by 5 bases and J by 3 bases, with 13 bases between them. This CDR3 is 14 amino acids long. This chain's CDR3 is CASSNAGDDTEAFF. For the CDR3, the DNA is TGTGCCAGCAGTAATGCAGGGGACGACACTGAAGCTTTCTTT.

The rearrangement uses TRBV6-2 or TRBV6-3 and TRBJ2-1, with D maybe TRBD2 (6 bases). The length of the CDR3 is 17 residues. CDR1 and CDR2 from the germline V gene are MNHEY and SVGEGT. V lost 2 bases and J 2 bases, leaving 16 bases between the germline ends. In DNA, the CDR3 is TGTGCCAGCAGTTACGGTCCCCGTAGCGGAGCCTACAATGAGCAGTTCTTC. Translating it yields CASSYGPRSGAYNEQFF.

The V and J genes are TRBV7-9 and TRBJ2-2, with 7 bases identical to TRBD2. The V segment lost 5 bases and the J segment 2 bases; nucleotides outside the gene matches: 5. Looked up from germline, CDR1 is SEHNR and CDR2 is FQNEAQ (reference sequence). The CDR3 is made up of 15 amino acids. The chain's CDR3 is CASSPAGVNTGELFF. The CDR3 nucleotides read TGTGCCAGCAGCCCGGCGGGGGTTAACACCGGGGAGCTGTTTTTT.

This sequence joins TRBV9 and TRBJ1-3; D not resolved. V lost 3 bases and J lost 0, with 10 bases in between. The CDR3 sequence is 15 residues long. Germline V gives CDR1 SGDLS, CDR2 YYNGEE. The CDR3 is CASSAEQFSGNTIYF. As DNA, the CDR3 is TGTGCCAGCAGCGCGGAACAGTTCTCTGGAAACACCATATATTTT. The entire variable domain, with the rest obtained from reference TRBV9 and TRBJ1-3, is as follows: DSGVTQTPKHLITATGQRVTLRCSPRSGDLSVYWYQQSLDQGLQFLIQYYNGEERAKGNILERFSAQQFPDLHSELNLSSLELGDSALYFCASSAEQFSGNTIYFGEGSWLTVV.

The chain links TRBV3-1 (or the pseudogene TRBV3-2) to TRBJ1-2, with TRBD1 as a possible D gene (5 bases). This CDR3 region has 15 residues. V was trimmed by 1 base and J by 4 bases, leaving 13 bases between them. Germline loops: CDR1 LGHDT, CDR2 YNNKEL (reference sequence). CDR3 DNA sequence: TGTGCCAGCAGCCAAGTACACGGACAAATCTATGGCTACACCTTC. It encodes CASSQVHGQIYGYTF.

The chain links TRBV28 to TRBJ2-2, with TRBD2 matching 7 bases. CDR3 length equals 16 residues. Germline V gene lookup returns CDR1 MDHEN and CDR2 SYDVKM. With V trimmed by 5 bases and J by 4 bases, 10 bases remained unmatched. CDR3 sequence reads: CASSPPGTILTGELFF. Here the CDR3 DNA reads TGTGCCAGCAGTCCCCCCGGGACTATCCTCACCGGGGAGCTGTTTTTT.

The chain is built from TRBV12-3 or TRBV12-4 and TRBJ2-7, with 8 bases matching TRBD1. V lost 5 bases and J lost 2; bases outside the gene matches: 2. The CDR3 sequence is 13 residues long. The CDR3 DNA follows: TGTGCCAGCAGTGGGACAGGACCCTACGAGCAGTACTTC. It encodes CASSGTGPYEQYF.

DNA for the CDR3: TGTGCCAGCTCACCAACCGGGAACGGCTACAATGAGCAGTTCTTC. It codes for CASSPTGNGYNEQFF. The chain links TRBV18 to TRBJ2-1, with D tentatively TRBD2 (5 bases). CDR1 and CDR2 from the germline V gene are KGHSH and LQKENI. The CDR3 length is 15 residues. V shed 2 bases and J shed 3 bases, with 11 bases lying between them.

CDR3 nucleotides: TGCGCCAGCAGCAGACAGGGGGCGACGGGGACCGGGGAGCTGTTTTTT. Translating it yields CASSRQGATGTGELFF. This chain connects TRBV5-1 to TRBJ2-2; 10 nucleotides align to TRBD1. J lost 5 bases, V lost 4 bases, and 8 bases had no gene match. Germline CDR1 and CDR2: SGHRS and YFSETQ. The CDR3 runs 16 residues.

This chain uses TRBV7-9 with TRBJ2-3; D not certain. This CDR3 spans 15 amino acids. Trimming took 7 bases from V and 0 from J, leaving 14 bases between them. CDR1 and CDR2 (germline): SEHNR, FQNEAQ (reference sequence). The CDR3 sequence is CASTIFGGSTDTQYF. In nucleotides, the CDR3 is TGTGCCAGCACCATCTTTGGCGGTAGCACAGATACGCAGTATTTT.